The rows below give T cell receptor beta chains drawn from one sample of a study of T cell responses to AZD1222 COVID-19 vaccine. Produced via immunoSEQ multiplex PCR; TCRdb's table is partial and in-frame only. The table has about 120,000 clones, about 90% seen once. The input for sequencing was peripheral blood, taken on day 0 of AZD1222 vaccination. These TCRs come from an adult in good health. CDR3s include the opening cysteine and the closing phenylalanine or tryptophan.

CDR3 length	V gene	J gene	CDR3 protein
18	TRBV5-6	TRBJ1-5	CASSFRGSGAASNQPQHF
15	TRBV4-2	TRBJ1-1	CASSQAQTGGTEAFF
13	TRBV18	TRBJ1-2	CASSPDGNYGYTF
15	TRBV6-5	TRBJ2-1	CASSSTPVPGNEQFF
12	TRBV6-5	TRBJ1-1	CASSYWNTEAFF
15	TRBV28	TRBJ2-2	CASSSGGAGTGELFF
11	TRBV11-2	TRBJ2-2	CASSLTGELFF
14	TRBV3-1/TRBV3-2	TRBJ2-7	CASSQETAIYEQYF
14	TRBV3-1/TRBV3-2	TRBJ1-3	CASSQDRVGNTIYF
15	TRBV5-1	TRBJ1-2	CASSLDMGGSYGYTF
12	TRBV10-3	TRBJ2-7	CAIKGESYEQYF
13	TRBV6-6	TRBJ1-2	CASSQPTGDGYTF
12	TRBV10-1	TRBJ2-1	CASSESSSVQFF
15	TRBV9	TRBJ2-7	CASSVGVDTSYEQYF
17	TRBV28	TRBJ2-1	CASSSGLAGANYNEQFF
13	TRBV19	TRBJ2-5	CASGRGRGETQYF
15	TRBV3-1/TRBV3-2	TRBJ2-7	CASSQGTRITYEQYF
12	TRBV30	TRBJ1-2	CAWELTNYGYTF
14	TRBV3-1/TRBV3-2	TRBJ2-1	CASSRVNSYNEQFF
15	TRBV30	TRBJ1-3	CAWSYLMTGRNTIYF
12	TRBV10-3	TRBJ2-7	CAISESAYEQYF
14	TRBV3-1/TRBV3-2	TRBJ2-7	CASSRTGGFDEQYF
12	TRBV12-3/TRBV12-4	TRBJ2-7	CASRRQGPEQYF
14	TRBV19	TRBJ1-2	CASSLSGTEDGYTF
15	TRBV6-5	TRBJ1-6	CASSSWTGANSPLHF
13	TRBV30	TRBJ1-5	CAWGVGSNQPQHF